These 19 T cell receptor beta chains came from one sample sequenced in a study of shared clonotypes between healthy human individuals. Using immunoSEQ multiplex PCR, the repertoire was profiled, and TCRdb retains in-frame clones only, with some absent. This sample has about a million clones; 77% occur once, and the top ten carry over 0.8%. The sequencing input was memory CD4+ T cells from PBMCs. The sample's subset: CD45RA-negative fraction. These receptors were collected from a man between 18 and 29 years old in good health. Some clones in this sample may be carry-over from other donors' samples.

V and J are TRBV6-4 and TRBJ1-1; D perhaps matches TRBD1 (6 bases). The germline V and J ends were trimmed by 6 bases and 5 bases, with 16 bases remaining between them. Germline CDR1 is MRHNA and CDR2 is SNTAGT. This CDR3 has 14 residues. Written as DNA, the CDR3 is TGTGCCAGCAGCCTCACCGGGACACAGACTGAAGCTTTCTTT. Translating gives CASSLTGTQTEAFF.

This clone was found a few times. The chain employs TRBV30 and TRBJ1-1; possibly TRBD1 for D (5 bases). The CDR3 sequence is 14 residues long. Germline assignment: CDR1 GTSNPN and CDR2 SVGIG (reference sequence). Trimming took 4 bases from V and 0 from J, leaving 12 bases between them. Here the CDR3 reads CAWNGGLMNTEAFF. The CDR3, as DNA: TGTGCCTGGAATGGGGGACTAATGAACACTGAAGCTTTCTTT.

CDR3 loop: CAISARADTQYF. CDR3 nucleotides: TGTGCCATCAGTGCGAGGGCAGATACGCAGTATTTT. J is TRBJ2-3 and V is TRBV10-3, with TRBD2 as a possible D gene (5 bases). This CDR3 comprises 12 residues. The V gene's germline CDR1 is ENHRY and CDR2 SYGVKD. V was shortened by 4 bases and J by 4 bases, with 6 bases between the two germline ends.

The chain combines TRBV18 with TRBJ2-7; 7 bases line up with TRBD1. The CDR3 sequence is 13 residues long. Germline loops: CDR1 KGHSH, CDR2 LQKENI. Trimming took 5 bases from V and 5 from J; bases not matched to a gene: 6. CDR3 coding DNA: TGTGCCAGCTCAACCACAGGGGACAACGAGCAGTACTTC. Amino acid sequence: CASSTTGDNEQYF.

The chain carries TRBV28 and TRBJ2-7; D may be TRBD2 (6 bases). From germline, CDR1 is MDHEN and CDR2 SYDVKM. This CDR3 has 15 residues. V lost 7 bases, J lost 3 bases, and 19 bases lay in between. This CDR3 is CASKSERANVYEQYF. CDR3 coding DNA: TGTGCCAGCAAATCGGAGCGGGCCAATGTCTACGAGCAGTACTTC.

This chain joins TRBV9 and TRBJ2-1, with TRBD2 as a possible D gene (6 bases). V gave up 0 bases and J gave up 0 bases, with 10 bases separating them. The CDR3 contains 16 residues. From germline, CDR1 is SGDLS and CDR2 YYNGEE. CDR3 sequence (DNA): TGTGCCAGCAGCGTAGGTAGCGGAAACTCCTACAATGAGCAGTTCTTC. Protein sequence: CASSVGSGNSYNEQFF.

This clone was seen once. This chain uses TRBV6-5 with TRBJ2-7; 9 bases align to TRBD1. The J segment lost 3 bases and the V segment lost 2 bases, leaving 5 bases of the junction unmatched. The CDR3 totals 15 residues. CDR1 is MNHEY, CDR2 SVGAGI, per germline. DNA of the CDR3: TGTGCCAGCAGTTACCAACAGGGGGCGATCTACGAGCAGTACTTC. Translating gives CASSYQQGAIYEQYF.

The chain links TRBV15 to TRBJ1-2, with a possible D match to TRBD1 (5 bases). The germline gives CDR1 LNHNV, CDR2 YYDKDF (reference sequence). V dropped 3 bases and J dropped 6 bases, with 17 bases sitting between them. The CDR3 is 15 amino acids. The CDR3 DNA is TGTGCCACCAGCAGGGTTGGGACCGTTTTTAATGGCTACACCTTC. Amino acids: CATSRVGTVFNGYTF. The variable domain in full, completed from reference TRBV15 and TRBJ1-2, reads DAMVIQNPRYQVTQFGKPVTLSCSQTLNHNVMYWYQQKSSQAPKLLFHYYDKDFNNEADTPDNFQSRRPNTSFCFLDIRSPGLGDTAMYLCATSRVGTVFNGYTFGSGTRLTVV.

The chain has TRBV4-1 and TRBJ1-5; 8 bases are a match to TRBD1. This CDR3 contains 17 residues. The V gene end was trimmed by 1 base and the J gene end by 0 bases; junction bases not matched to a gene: 5. CDR1 and CDR2 from the germline V gene are MGHRA and YSYEKL. The CDR3 DNA sequence: TGCGCCAGCAGCCAAGGGGCGGGACAGGTTAGCAATCAGCCCCAGCATTTT. Translating it yields CASSQGAGQVSNQPQHF.

The chain is built from TRBV11-3 and TRBJ1-6; D is ambiguous. V shed 0 bases and J shed 8 bases, with 5 bases lying between them. There are 13 residues in the CDR3. Germline V gene data show CDR1 as SGHNT and CDR2 as YENEEA. CDR3 residues: CASSLERDSPLHF. As DNA, the CDR3 is TGTGCCAGCAGCTTAGAAAGGGATTCACCCCTCCACTTT. Complete variable domain (other parts from reference TRBV11-3 and TRBJ1-6): EAGVVQSPRYKIIEKKQPVAFWCNPISGHNTLYWYLQNLGQGPELLIRYENEEAVDDSQLPKDRFSAERLKGVDSTLKIQPAELGDSAVYLCASSLERDSPLHFGNGTRLTVT.

The chain links TRBV2 to TRBJ2-2, with D perhaps TRBD1 or TRBD2 (5 bases each). V gave up 8 bases and J gave up 1 base, with 14 bases separating them. The germline V gene encodes CDR1 SNHLY and CDR2 FYNNEI. The CDR3 contains 15 residues. The CDR3 loop is CASQSGTLNTGELFF. CDR3 nucleotide sequence: TGTGCCAGCCAGTCCGGGACGTTGAACACCGGGGAGCTGTTTTTT. The complete variable domain, with remaining parts taken from reference TRBV2 and TRBJ2-2, reads EPEVTQTPSHQVTQMGQEVILRCVPISNHLYFYWYRQILGQKVEFLVSFYNNEISEKSEIFDDQFSVERPDGSNFTLKIRSTKLEDSAMYFCASQSGTLNTGELFFGEGSRLTVL.

V gene TRBV7-2 combines with J gene TRBJ2-7; D gene uncertain. V dropped 1 base and J dropped 6 bases, with 10 bases sitting between them. This CDR3 is built from 13 residues. CDR1 and CDR2 (germline): SGHTA, FQGNSA. This chain's CDR3 is CASSLVGWGEQYF. Written as DNA, the CDR3 is TGTGCCAGCAGCTTAGTTGGCTGGGGCGAGCAGTACTTC.

The chain employs TRBV29-1 and TRBJ1-2; possible D gene TRBD1, 5 bases. Trimming cost V 7 bases and J 4 bases, with 16 bases left between them. This CDR3 contains 13 residues. Germline values: CDR1 SQVTM, CDR2 ANQGSEA. The CDR3 loop reads CSAIQGLGYGYTF. CDR3 nucleotides: TGCAGCGCTATCCAGGGTCTAGGCTATGGCTACACCTTC.

About this clone: A read error may explain this, as a much larger clone is one base away. This specimen includes other DNA sequences encoding the same CDR3. The chain uses TRBV7-2 and TRBJ1-1; D is undetermined. The CDR3 loop spans 13 amino acids. Germline CDR1 SGHTA, CDR2 FQGNSA. V lost 3 bases and J 0 bases, leaving 5 bases between the germline ends. DNA for the CDR3: TGTGCCAGCAGCTTTAGGATGAACACTGAAGCTTTCTTT. Amino acid sequence: CASSFRMNTEAFF.

The rearrangement uses TRBV10-3 and TRBJ1-4; perhaps TRBD1 as D (6 bases). Trimming shortened V by 6 bases and J by 8 bases, and 16 bases separated the two germline ends. Germline loops: CDR1 ENHRY, CDR2 SYGVKD. The CDR3 runs 14 residues. The CDR3 DNA reads TGTGCCATCAGCCCACAGGGATCAGAAGAAAAACTGTTTTTT. Protein: CAISPQGSEEKLFF.

The rearrangement links TRBV19 to TRBJ1-1; TRBD1 agrees at 7 bases. Germline V lookup: CDR1 LNHDA, CDR2 SQIVND (reference sequence). V lost 5 bases, J lost 6 bases, and 12 bases stayed unmatched. The CDR3 consists of 15 residues. Written as DNA, the CDR3 is TGTGCCAGTAGTCCCCAGGGGGGGGGTTTGGCTGAAGCTTTCTTT. It codes for CASSPQGGGLAEAFF.

The rearrangement joins TRBV2 to TRBJ2-5; D call uncertain. The germline gives CDR1 SNHLY, CDR2 FYNNEI. Trimming took off 5 bases at V and 5 bases at J, with 9 bases between the two ends. This CDR3 spans 12 amino acids. Here the CDR3 reads CASSKGRETQYF. CDR3 sequence (DNA): TGTGCCAGCAGTAAGGGCCGCGAGACCCAGTACTTC.

This clone was found a few times. The V and J genes are TRBV30 and TRBJ1-2; D is unclear. Germline V gene lookup returns CDR1 GTSNPN and CDR2 SVGIG (reference sequence). The V gene lost 0 bases and the J gene lost 4 bases, with 12 bases spanning the gap. CDR3 length: 14 residues. CDR3: CAWSVSAVGYGYTF. CDR3 bases: TGTGCCTGGAGTGTAAGCGCGGTAGGCTATGGCTACACCTTC.

This chain links TRBV5-1 with TRBJ2-2, with D hard to call. This CDR3 spans 16 amino acids. Trimming shortened V by 3 bases and J by 0 bases, and 12 bases separated the two germline ends. CDR1 and CDR2 (germline): SGHRS, YFSETQ. CDR3 coding DNA: TGCGCCAGCAGCTCCGCGGACGGATCGAACACCGGGGAGCTGTTTTTT. Its protein product is CASSSADGSNTGELFF. Full variable domain (outside the CDR3, taken from reference TRBV5-1 and TRBJ2-2): KAGVTQTPRYLIKTRGQQVTLSCSPISGHRSVSWYQQTPGQGLQFLFEYFSETQRNKGNFPGRFSGRQFSNSRSEMNVSTLELGDSALYLCASSSADGSNTGELFFGEGSRLTVL.